This is a list of T cell receptor beta chains from one sample in a study of blood T cell repertoires in COVID-19. Profiled with immunoSEQ multiplex PCR; TCRdb holds only in-frame clones, not every one. The repertoire has 130,000 to 150,000 clones, 84% of them found once; the top ten carry approximately 5%. The specimen was PBMCs or T cells enriched from blood (not recorded which). Receptors originate from a man aged 40-50 years with acute COVID-19. Both conserved end residues are part of each CDR3. A D gene is named only where the DNA matches it firmly. Clone size is given for some rows only: seen once, a few or many times, or a class if the clone is expanded.

D: TRBD2; V: TRBV5-8; size: NA; J: TRBJ2-1; CDR3: CASSLLKTSAETYNEQFF; DNA: TGTGCCAGCAGCTTGTTAAAAACTAGCGCAGAAACCTACAATGAGCAGTTCTTC
D: TRBD2; V: TRBV6-4; size: NA; J: TRBJ2-1; CDR3: CASSFRSGSGNEQFF; DNA: TGTGCCAGCAGCTTCCGTAGCGGGAGTGGTAATGAGCAGTTCTTC
D: TRBD2; V: TRBV4-2; size: NA; J: TRBJ2-2; CDR3: CATRSASGGSNTGELFF; DNA: TGTGCCACCCGATCCGCTAGCGGGGGCTCGAACACCGGGGAGCTGTTTTTT
D: NA; V: TRBV7-2; size: once; J: TRBJ2-3; CDR3: CASNPFPGADTQYF; DNA: TGTGCCAGCAACCCGTTCCCCGGGGCAGATACGCAGTATTTT
D: TRBD1; V: TRBV7-9; size: NA; J: TRBJ1-4; CDR3: CASSLGTAGKNEKLFF; DNA: TGTGCCAGCAGCCTAGGGACAGCGGGAAAAAATGAAAAACTGTTTTTT
D: NA; V: TRBV28; size: NA; J: TRBJ1-2; CDR3: CASSLQTGAYGYTF; DNA: TGTGCCAGCAGTCTGCAGACAGGAGCCTATGGCTACACCTTC
D: NA; V: TRBV12-1; size: NA; J: TRBJ2-7; CDR3: CASSPGHRGEKRESYEQYF; DNA: TGTGCCAGCAGCCCCGGTCACAGGGGCGAGAAGCGAGAATCCTACGAGCAGTACTTC
D: NA; V: TRBV3-1/TRBV3-2; size: once; J: TRBJ1-2; CDR3: CASSQLEGDYGYTF; DNA: TGTGCCAGCAGCCAATTAGAGGGGGACTATGGCTACACCTTC
D: NA; V: TRBV7-8; size: NA; J: TRBJ2-7; CDR3: CASSLAGGSYEQYF; DNA: TGTGCCAGCAGCTTAGCTGGGGGGTCCTACGAGCAGTACTTC
D: TRBD1; V: TRBV28; size: NA; J: TRBJ2-3; CDR3: CASSSTGTDTQYF; DNA: TGTGCCAGCAGTTCGACAGGGACAGATACGCAGTATTTT
D: TRBD1; V: TRBV19; size: NA; J: TRBJ2-1; CDR3: CASSKIGTGGTKSNEQFF; DNA: TGTGCCAGTAGTAAAATCGGGACAGGGGGGACTAAATCAAATGAGCAGTTCTTC
D: TRBD1; V: TRBV28; size: NA; J: TRBJ1-1; CDR3: CASILGTQGAGRAFF; DNA: TGTGCCAGCATCCTGGGGACACAGGGGGCAGGTCGGGCTTTCTTT
D: TRBD1; V: TRBV15; size: NA; J: TRBJ2-5; CDR3: CATSRARQGQETQYF; DNA: TGTGCCACCAGCAGAGCCAGACAGGGCCAAGAGACCCAGTACTTC
D: NA; V: TRBV19; size: NA; J: TRBJ2-7; CDR3: CASSARDTYEQYF; DNA: TGTGCCAGTAGTGCCCGGGACACTTACGAGCAGTACTTC
D: NA; V: TRBV18; size: NA; J: TRBJ1-1; CDR3: CASSPPWAEDEAFF; DNA: TGTGCCAGCTCACCACCGTGGGCAGAAGATGAAGCTTTCTTT
D: NA; V: TRBV6-5; size: NA; J: TRBJ1-1; CDR3: CASSYSRGRNTEAFF; DNA: TGTGCCAGCAGTTACTCGCGGGGGCGGAACACTGAAGCTTTCTTT
D: NA; V: TRBV7-2; size: NA; J: TRBJ1-3; CDR3: CASSLERAFSGNTIYF; DNA: TGTGCCAGCAGCTTAGAGCGGGCCTTCTCTGGAAACACCATATATTTT
D: NA; V: TRBV4-2; size: NA; J: TRBJ1-4; CDR3: CASSQERSPTNEKLFF; DNA: TGTGCCAGCAGCCAAGAAAGGAGCCCAACTAATGAAAAACTGTTTTTT
D: TRBD2; V: TRBV24-1; size: NA; J: TRBJ2-5; CDR3: CATSDPGLAGGGETQYF; DNA: TGTGCCACCAGTGATCCCGGACTAGCGGGGGGTGGAGAGACCCAGTACTTC
D: TRBD1; V: TRBV11-3; size: NA; J: TRBJ2-7; CDR3: CASSPRTGSGEQYF; DNA: TGTGCCAGCAGCCCAAGGACAGGGTCGGGGGAGCAGTACTTC
D: TRBD1; V: TRBV6-5; size: NA; J: TRBJ1-1; CDR3: CASSFQGVENDEAFF; DNA: TGTGCCAGCAGTTTTCAGGGGGTGGAGAATGATGAAGCTTTCTTT
D: NA; V: TRBV5-6; size: NA; J: TRBJ2-6; CDR3: CASSLGTASGANVLTF; DNA: TGTGCCAGCAGCTTGGGGACAGCGTCTGGGGCCAACGTCCTGACTTTC
D: NA; V: TRBV5-4; size: NA; J: TRBJ1-2; CDR3: CASGREGGSYGYTF; DNA: TGTGCCAGCGGACGGGAGGGGGGTAGCTATGGCTACACCTTC
D: NA; V: TRBV2; size: NA; J: TRBJ1-6; CDR3: CASSVDLARNSPLHF; DNA: TGTGCCAGCAGTGTGGACTTGGCTCGTAATTCACCCCTCCACTTT
D: NA; V: TRBV29-1; size: NA; J: TRBJ1-1; CDR3: CSVDRNTEAFF; DNA: TGCAGCGTGGACAGAAACACTGAAGCTTTCTTT
D: NA; V: TRBV27; size: NA; J: TRBJ1-4; CDR3: CASSLFFRTREKLFF; DNA: TGTGCCAGCAGTTTATTTTTCCGGACAAGGGAAAAACTGTTTTTT
D: TRBD1; V: TRBV10-1; size: NA; J: TRBJ1-2; CDR3: CASSHPDGQGNCYGYTF; DNA: TGCGCCAGCAGCCACCCTGATGGACAGGGTAATTGCTATGGCTACACCTTC
D: TRBD1; V: TRBV19; size: NA; J: TRBJ1-5; CDR3: CASSTPDRGNVAQHF; DNA: TGTGCCAGTAGTACCCCGGACAGGGGAAACGTAGCCCAGCATTTT
D: NA; V: TRBV3-1/TRBV3-2; size: NA; J: TRBJ2-1; CDR3: CASSSQGLAAANEQFF; DNA: TGTGCCAGCAGCTCCCAGGGGCTAGCGGCCGCCAATGAGCAGTTCTTC